This T cell receptor beta chain was captured by sequencing in a study of response to subunit inactivated influenza vaccine. Whole-study results and caveats: With each seasonal influenza vaccination, the authors suggested, few new T cells are recruited.

One entry per CDR3 protein, called by TCRdb with MiXCR from the RT-PCR reads. The sample records 300,000 to 350,000 distinct CDR3 sequences, about a fifth being singletons. Germline CDR1 is SEHNR and CDR2 is FQNEAQ (reference sequence). Trimming took off 3 bases at V and 1 base at J, with 4 bases between the two ends. The CDR3 is made up of 12 amino acids. This clonotype was seen at least ten times. The antigen is not known. The sample here was PBMCs from blood, taken about 20 months after vaccination. This chain joins TRBV7-9 and TRBJ2-7; D gene uncertain. The receptor comes from a man between 50 and 75 years old who received an inactivated influenza vaccine. CDR3 in amino acids: CASSLGSYEQYF. The DNA for the CDR3 is TGTGCCAGCAGCTTGGGGTCCTACGAGCAGTACTTC.